A selection of T cell receptor beta chains follows, all from one sample in a study of cytomegalovirus exposure and HLA in healthy donors. Measured with immunoSEQ multiplex PCR; TCRdb has only the in-frame clones, and not every one. The sample shows about 120,000 clones, more than 60% of them seen only once. Sequencing used PBMCs. Receptor source: a woman aged 40-49 years in good health and CMV-seropositive. Each CDR3 is given with its conserved first and last residue. The D gene is left open where the match is weak. The size field is filled for only some rows; it gives once, few, many or a size class.

V	size	D	J	CDR3	DNA
TRBV19	few	TRBD1	TRBJ1-2	CASSVTGGSGYGYPF	TGTGCCAGTAGTGTTACAGGGGGCAGTGGCTATGGCTACCCCTTC
TRBV6-5	-	-	TRBJ2-7	CASRGGELYEQYF	TGTGCCAGCAGGGGCGGGGAACTCTACGAGCAGTACTTC
TRBV6-5	once	-	TRBJ1-2	CASSEGGGPGYTF	TGTGCCAGCAGTGAGGGCGGGGGACCTGGCTACACCTTC
TRBV2	-	-	TRBJ2-6	CASSATGLSGANVLTF	TGTGCCAGCAGTGCCACAGGTCTTTCTGGGGCCAACGTCCTGACTTTC
TRBV6-5	few	-	TRBJ2-7	CASSQTKDEQYF	TGTGCCAGCAGCCAGACTAAGGACGAGCAGTACTTC
TRBV28	-	TRBD1	TRBJ1-2	CASSLGGQGVRYGYTF	TGTGCCAGCAGTTTAGGGGGACAGGGGGTAAGGTATGGCTACACCTTC
TRBV7-6	-	TRBD1	TRBJ1-2	CASSFGQGARGYTF	TGTGCCAGCAGCTTTGGACAGGGGGCGAGGGGCTACACCTTC
TRBV6-1	-	TRBD1	TRBJ1-1	CASRTGTGNTEAFF	TGTGCCAGCAGAACCGGGACAGGGAACACTGAAGCTTTCTTT
TRBV27	-	TRBD1	TRBJ2-5	CASRATGAETQYF	TGTGCCAGCAGGGCGACAGGGGCCGAGACCCAGTACTTC
TRBV6-4	few	-	TRBJ1-1	CASPEGNMAFF	TGTGCCAGCCCGGAGGGGAATATGGCTTTCTTT
TRBV4-2	few	-	TRBJ2-6	CASSQGGGSGANVLTF	TGTGCCAGCAGCCAAGGAGGGGGCTCTGGGGCCAACGTCCTGACTTTC
TRBV29-1	few	-	TRBJ2-3	CSAVATDTQYF	TGCAGCGCCGTGGCCACAGATACGCAGTATTTT
TRBV7-2	-	TRBD2	TRBJ2-1	CASRYHGLAGTSYNEQFF	TGTGCCAGCAGATACCACGGACTAGCGGGCACCTCCTACAATGAGCAGTTCTTC
TRBV9	-	-	TRBJ1-2	CASSVAIRGGYTF	TGTGCCAGCAGCGTAGCCATCCGAGGAGGCTACACCTTC
TRBV7-6	-	-	TRBJ2-3	CASSHNGEADTQYF	TGTGCCAGCAGCCACAATGGGGAGGCAGATACGCAGTATTTT
TRBV29-1	-	-	TRBJ1-1	CSVVPGGMNTEAFF	TGCAGCGTTGTTCCGGGAGGGATGAACACTGAAGCTTTCTTT
TRBV6-1	-	-	TRBJ1-1	CASSEFGGAGNTEAFF	TGTGCCAGCAGTGAGTTCGGGGGGGCGGGCAACACTGAAGCTTTCTTT
TRBV6-5	-	TRBD1	TRBJ2-1	CASSNQGAPNEQFF	TGTGCCAGCAGTAATCAGGGGGCGCCAAATGAGCAGTTCTTC
TRBV30	-	-	TRBJ1-4	CAWSNGNRANEKLFF	TGTGCCTGGAGTAACGGGAATCGGGCTAATGAAAAACTGTTTTTT
TRBV13	few	-	TRBJ2-7	CASSQSTRAHEQYF	TGTGCCAGCAGCCAATCTACCAGGGCCCACGAGCAGTACTTC
TRBV28	few	TRBD2	TRBJ2-7	CASRSGLAGGPRTYEQYF	TGTGCCAGCAGGTCAGGACTAGCGGGAGGGCCCAGGACCTACGAGCAGTACTTC
TRBV28	few	-	TRBJ1-2	CASAGLYGYTF	TGTGCCAGCGCGGGTCTTTATGGCTACACCTTC
TRBV28	-	TRBD2	TRBJ2-1	CASRGTSGYNEQFF	TGTGCCAGCAGAGGGACTAGCGGTTACAATGAGCAGTTCTTC